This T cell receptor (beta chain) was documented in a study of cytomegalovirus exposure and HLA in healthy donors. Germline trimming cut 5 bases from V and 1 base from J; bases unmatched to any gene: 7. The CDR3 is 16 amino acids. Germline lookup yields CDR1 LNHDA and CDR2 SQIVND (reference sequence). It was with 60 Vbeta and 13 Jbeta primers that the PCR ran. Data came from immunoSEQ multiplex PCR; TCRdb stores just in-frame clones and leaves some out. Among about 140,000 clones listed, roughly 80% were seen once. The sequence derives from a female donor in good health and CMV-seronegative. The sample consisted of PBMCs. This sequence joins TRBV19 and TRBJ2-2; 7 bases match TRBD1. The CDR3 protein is CASSPYRGWNTGELFF. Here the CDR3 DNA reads TGTGCCAGTAGTCCATACAGGGGCTGGAACACCGGGGAGCTGTTTTTT.